The source of this T cell receptor beta chain is a study of T cell repertoires in cytomegalovirus infection. Study information: Indicated by public TCR beta signatures were CMV infection and matching HLA type. Study results and caveats: CMV carriers with the relevant HLA were identified by cumulative public TCR beta family frequency. Clonotypes of TCR beta that were HLA-C-restricted and CMV-specific dominated the ex vivo response.

TCRdb passed the reads through MiXCR, listing each CDR3 protein once. The sample lists about 740,000 distinct CDR3 sequences, about a third occurring once. This clonotype is a singleton in its sample. Antigen unknown. CDR1 SEHNR and CDR2 FQNEAQ come from the germline V gene (reference sequence). The CDR3 runs 20 residues. The junction had 25 bases not matched to a gene; V was cut back by 5 bases and J by 4 bases. Sequenced: PBMCs. The chain uses TRBV7-9 and TRBJ2-5; 7 nucleotides align to TRBD1. This receptor was identified in a human donor in good health (CMV status not recorded). Some clones in this sample may be carry-over from other donors' samples. Here the CDR3 DNA reads TGTGCCAGCAGCCCGGGACAGCAGAAATGGTCCCTACACTCGGGAGAGACCCAGTACTTC. Its protein is CASSPGQQKWSLHSGETQYF.